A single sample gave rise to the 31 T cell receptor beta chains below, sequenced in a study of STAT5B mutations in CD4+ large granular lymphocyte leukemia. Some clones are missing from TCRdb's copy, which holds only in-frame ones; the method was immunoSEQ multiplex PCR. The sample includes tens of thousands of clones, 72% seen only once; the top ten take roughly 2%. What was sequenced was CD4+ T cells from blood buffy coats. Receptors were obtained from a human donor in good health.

CDR3 DNA sequence: TGTGCCAGCAGCCGACAGGTCTCTGGAAACACCATATATTTT. Translation: CASSRQVSGNTIYF. The chain recombines TRBV6-5 with TRBJ1-3, with D perhaps TRBD1 (6 bases). The CDR3 is 14 amino acids. Germline CDR1 MNHEY, CDR2 SVGAGI. V shed 6 bases and J shed 0 bases, with 9 bases lying between them.

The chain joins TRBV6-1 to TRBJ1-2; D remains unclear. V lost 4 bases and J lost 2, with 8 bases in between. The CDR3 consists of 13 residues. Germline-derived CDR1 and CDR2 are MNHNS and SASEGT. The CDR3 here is CASSVRANYGYTF. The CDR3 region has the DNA TGTGCCAGCAGTGTTAGGGCCAACTATGGCTACACCTTC.

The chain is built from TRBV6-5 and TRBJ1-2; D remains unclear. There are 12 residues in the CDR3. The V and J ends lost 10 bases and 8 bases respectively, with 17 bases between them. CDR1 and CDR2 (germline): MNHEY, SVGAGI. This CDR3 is CATRSVGEGYTF. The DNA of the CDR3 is TGTGCCACCCGGTCCGTGGGAGAGGGCTACACCTTC.

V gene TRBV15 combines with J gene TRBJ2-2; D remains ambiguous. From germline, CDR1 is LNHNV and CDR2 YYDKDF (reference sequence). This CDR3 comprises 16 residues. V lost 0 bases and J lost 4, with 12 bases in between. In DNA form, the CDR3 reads TGTGCCACCAGCAGAGATAAGGCCAGGCGCACCGGGGAGCTGTTTTTT. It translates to CATSRDKARRTGELFF.

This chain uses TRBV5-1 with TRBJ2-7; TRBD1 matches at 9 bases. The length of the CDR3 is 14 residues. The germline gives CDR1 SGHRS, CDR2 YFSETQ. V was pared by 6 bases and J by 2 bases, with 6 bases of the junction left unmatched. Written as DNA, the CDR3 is TGCGCCAGCACGGGGGGACAGGGCCCCTACGAGCAGTACTTC. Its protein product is CASTGGQGPYEQYF.

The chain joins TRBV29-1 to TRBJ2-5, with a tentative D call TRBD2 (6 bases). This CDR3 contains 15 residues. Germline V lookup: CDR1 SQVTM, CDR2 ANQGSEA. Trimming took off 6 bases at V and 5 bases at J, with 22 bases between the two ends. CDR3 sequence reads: CSVEKMVGGRETQYF. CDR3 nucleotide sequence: TGCAGCGTGGAAAAGATGGTAGGAGGGCGGGAGACCCAGTACTTC.

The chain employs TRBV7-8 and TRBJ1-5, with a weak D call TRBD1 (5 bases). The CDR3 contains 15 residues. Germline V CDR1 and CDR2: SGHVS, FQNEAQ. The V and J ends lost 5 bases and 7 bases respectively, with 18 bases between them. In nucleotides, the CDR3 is TGTGCCAGCAGCGCCGCGGGGGGTCCCGGCCAGCCCCAGCATTTT. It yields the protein CASSAAGGPGQPQHF.

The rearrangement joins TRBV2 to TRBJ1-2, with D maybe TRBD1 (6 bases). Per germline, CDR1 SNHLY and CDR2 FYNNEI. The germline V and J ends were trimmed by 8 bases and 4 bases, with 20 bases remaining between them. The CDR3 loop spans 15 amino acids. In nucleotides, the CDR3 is TGTGCCAGCCACAAGCAGGGGAGAGACAGCTATGGCTACACCTTC. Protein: CASHKQGRDSYGYTF.

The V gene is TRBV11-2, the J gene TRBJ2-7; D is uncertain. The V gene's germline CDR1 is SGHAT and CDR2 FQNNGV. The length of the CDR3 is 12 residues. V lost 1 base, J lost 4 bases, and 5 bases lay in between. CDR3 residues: CASSLAGYEQYF. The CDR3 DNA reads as TGTGCCAGCAGCTTAGCGGGTTACGAGCAGTACTTC.

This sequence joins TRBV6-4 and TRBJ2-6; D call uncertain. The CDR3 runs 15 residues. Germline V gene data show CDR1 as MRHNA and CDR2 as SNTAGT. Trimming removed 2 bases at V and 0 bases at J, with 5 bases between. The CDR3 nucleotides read TGTGCCAGCAGTGACAGCAACTCTGGGGCCAACGTCCTGACTTTC. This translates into CASSDSNSGANVLTF.

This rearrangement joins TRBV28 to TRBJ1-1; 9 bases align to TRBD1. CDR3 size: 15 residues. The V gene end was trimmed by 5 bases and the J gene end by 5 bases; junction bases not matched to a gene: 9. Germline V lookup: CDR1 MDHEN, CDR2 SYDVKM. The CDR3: CASSEDRGWGTEAFF. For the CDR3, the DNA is TGTGCCAGCAGTGAGGACAGGGGATGGGGAACTGAAGCTTTCTTT.

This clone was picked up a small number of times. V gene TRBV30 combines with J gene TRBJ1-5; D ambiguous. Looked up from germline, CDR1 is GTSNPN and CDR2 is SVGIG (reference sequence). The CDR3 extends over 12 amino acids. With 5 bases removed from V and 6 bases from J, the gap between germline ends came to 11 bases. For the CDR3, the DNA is TGTGCCTGGGGAGAGCGTGGTCAGCCCCAGCATTTT. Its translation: CAWGERGQPQHF.

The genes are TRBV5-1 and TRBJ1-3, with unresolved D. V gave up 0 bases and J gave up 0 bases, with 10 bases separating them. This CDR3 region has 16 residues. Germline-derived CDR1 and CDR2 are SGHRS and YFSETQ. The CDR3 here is CASSLEASYSGNTIYF. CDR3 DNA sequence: TGCGCCAGCAGCTTGGAAGCCTCGTACTCTGGAAACACCATATATTTT.

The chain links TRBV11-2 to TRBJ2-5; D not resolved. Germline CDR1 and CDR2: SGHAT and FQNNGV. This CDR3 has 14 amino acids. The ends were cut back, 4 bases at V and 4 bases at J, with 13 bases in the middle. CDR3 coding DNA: TGTGCCAGCAGCTCTATCCTATTGGGAGAGACCCAGTACTTC. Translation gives CASSSILLGETQYF.

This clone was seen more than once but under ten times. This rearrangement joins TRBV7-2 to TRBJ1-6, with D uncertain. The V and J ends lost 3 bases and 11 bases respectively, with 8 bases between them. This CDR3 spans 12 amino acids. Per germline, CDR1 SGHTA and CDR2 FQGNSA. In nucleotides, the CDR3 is TGTGCCAGCAGCTTCACGAGTACACCCCTCCACTTT. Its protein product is CASSFTSTPLHF.

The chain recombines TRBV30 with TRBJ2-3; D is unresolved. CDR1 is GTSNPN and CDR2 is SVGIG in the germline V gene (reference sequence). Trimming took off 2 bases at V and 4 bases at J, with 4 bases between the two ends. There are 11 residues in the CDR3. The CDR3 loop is CAWSSADTQYF. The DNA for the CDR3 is TGTGCCTGGAGTAGCGCAGATACGCAGTATTTT. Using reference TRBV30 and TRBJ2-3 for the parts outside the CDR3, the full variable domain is SQTIHQWPATLVQPVGSPLSLECTVEGTSNPNLYWYRQAAGRGLQLLFYSVGIGQISSEVPQNLSASRPQDRQFILSSKKLLLSDSGFYLCAWSSADTQYFGPGTRLTVL.

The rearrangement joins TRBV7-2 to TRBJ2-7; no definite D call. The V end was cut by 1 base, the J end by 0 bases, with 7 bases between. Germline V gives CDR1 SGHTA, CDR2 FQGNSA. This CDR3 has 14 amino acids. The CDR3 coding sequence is TGTGCCAGCAGCTTAGAAATAGACTCCTACGAGCAGTACTTC. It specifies CASSLEIDSYEQYF.

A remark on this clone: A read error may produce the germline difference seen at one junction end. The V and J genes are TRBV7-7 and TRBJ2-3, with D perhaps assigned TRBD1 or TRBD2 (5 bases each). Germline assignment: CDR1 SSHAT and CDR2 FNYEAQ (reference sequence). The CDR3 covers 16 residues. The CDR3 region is CASSNDPGPNTDTQYF. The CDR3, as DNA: TGTGCTAGCAGCAATGATCCGGGACCTAACACAGATACGCAGTATTTT.

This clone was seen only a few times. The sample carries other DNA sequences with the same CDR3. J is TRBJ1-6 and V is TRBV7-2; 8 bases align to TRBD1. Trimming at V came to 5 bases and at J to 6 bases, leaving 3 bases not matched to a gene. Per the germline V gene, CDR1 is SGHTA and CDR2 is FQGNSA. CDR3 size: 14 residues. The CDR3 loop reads CASSLDRGNSPLHF. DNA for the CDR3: TGTGCCAGCAGCCTAGACAGGGGTAATTCACCCCTCCACTTT.

The CDR3 coding sequence is TGTGCCAGCAGCTCACGACGGGGGGGATCCTACGAGCAGTACTTC. It codes for CASSSRRGGSYEQYF. This chain connects TRBV7-2 to TRBJ2-7; 8 bases match TRBD2. CDR3 size: 15 residues. Germline V gene lookup returns CDR1 SGHTA and CDR2 FQGNSA. V dropped 4 bases and J dropped 1; count of bases not matched to a gene: 6.

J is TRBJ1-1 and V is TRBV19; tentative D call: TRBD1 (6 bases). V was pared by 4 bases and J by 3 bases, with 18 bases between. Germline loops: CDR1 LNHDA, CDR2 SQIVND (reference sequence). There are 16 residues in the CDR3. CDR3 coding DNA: TGTGCCAGTAGTAGTCTTGCAGGGGCCGAGTACACTGAAGCTTTCTTT. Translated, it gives CASSSLAGAEYTEAFF.

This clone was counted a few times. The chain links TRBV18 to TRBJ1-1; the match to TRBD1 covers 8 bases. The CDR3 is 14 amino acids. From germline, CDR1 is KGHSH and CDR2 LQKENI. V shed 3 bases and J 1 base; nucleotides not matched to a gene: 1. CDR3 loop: CASSPQGANTEAFF. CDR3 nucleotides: TGTGCCAGCTCACCCCAGGGGGCGAACACTGAAGCTTTCTTT.

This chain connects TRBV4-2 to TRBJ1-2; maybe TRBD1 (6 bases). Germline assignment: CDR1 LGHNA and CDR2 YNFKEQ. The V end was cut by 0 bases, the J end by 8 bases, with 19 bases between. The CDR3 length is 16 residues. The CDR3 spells CASSQDQGRRGGGYTF. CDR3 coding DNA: TGTGCCAGCAGCCAAGATCAGGGGCGGCGGGGCGGGGGCTACACCTTC.

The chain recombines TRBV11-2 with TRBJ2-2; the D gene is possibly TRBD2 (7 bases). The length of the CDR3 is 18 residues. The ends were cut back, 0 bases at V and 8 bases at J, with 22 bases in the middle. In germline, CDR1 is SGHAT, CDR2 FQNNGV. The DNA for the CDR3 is TGTGCCAGCAGCTTAGAGGGGGGGCATTCCGCTTATGTAGGGGAGCTGTTTTTT. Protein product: CASSLEGGHSAYVGELFF.

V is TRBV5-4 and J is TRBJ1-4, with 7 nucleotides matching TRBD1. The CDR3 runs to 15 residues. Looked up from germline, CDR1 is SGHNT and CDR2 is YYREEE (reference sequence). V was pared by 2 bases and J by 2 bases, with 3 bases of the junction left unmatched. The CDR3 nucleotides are TGTGCCAGCAGCTTACAGACAGGGACTAATGAAAAACTGTTTTTT. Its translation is CASSLQTGTNEKLFF.

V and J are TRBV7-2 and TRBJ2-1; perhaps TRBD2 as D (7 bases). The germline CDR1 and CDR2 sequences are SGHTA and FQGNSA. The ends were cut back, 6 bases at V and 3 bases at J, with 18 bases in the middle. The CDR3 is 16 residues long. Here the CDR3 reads CASREGEGESYNEQFF. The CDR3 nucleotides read TGTGCCAGCAGAGAGGGGGAGGGGGAGAGCTACAATGAGCAGTTCTTC.

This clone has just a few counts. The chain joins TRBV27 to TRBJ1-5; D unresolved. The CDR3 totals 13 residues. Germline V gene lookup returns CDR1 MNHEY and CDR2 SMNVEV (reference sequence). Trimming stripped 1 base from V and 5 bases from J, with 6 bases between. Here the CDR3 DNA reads TGTGCCAGCAGTTTATACACAGATCAGCCCCAGCATTTT. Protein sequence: CASSLYTDQPQHF.

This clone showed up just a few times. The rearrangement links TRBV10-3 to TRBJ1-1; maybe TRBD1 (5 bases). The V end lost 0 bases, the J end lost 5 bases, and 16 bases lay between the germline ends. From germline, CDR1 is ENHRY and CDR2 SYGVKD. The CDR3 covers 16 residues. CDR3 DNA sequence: TGTGCCATCAGTGAGTCTTCAGGGCAGGGTCGGACTGAAGCTTTCTTT. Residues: CAISESSGQGRTEAFF.

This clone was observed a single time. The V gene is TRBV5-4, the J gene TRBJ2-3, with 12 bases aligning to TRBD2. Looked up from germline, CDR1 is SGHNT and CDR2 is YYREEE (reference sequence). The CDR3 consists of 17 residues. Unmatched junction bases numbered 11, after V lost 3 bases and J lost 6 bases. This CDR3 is CASSYAGLAGTSDTQYF. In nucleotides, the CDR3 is TGTGCCAGCAGCTACGCCGGACTAGCGGGGACGTCCGATACGCAGTATTTT.

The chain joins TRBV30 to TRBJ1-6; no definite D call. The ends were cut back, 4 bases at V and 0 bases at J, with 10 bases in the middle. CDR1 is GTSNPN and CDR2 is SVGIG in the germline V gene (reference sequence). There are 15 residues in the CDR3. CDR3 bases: TGTGCCTGGAATCGAGGGAGCTCCTATAATTCACCCCTCCACTTT. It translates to CAWNRGSSYNSPLHF.

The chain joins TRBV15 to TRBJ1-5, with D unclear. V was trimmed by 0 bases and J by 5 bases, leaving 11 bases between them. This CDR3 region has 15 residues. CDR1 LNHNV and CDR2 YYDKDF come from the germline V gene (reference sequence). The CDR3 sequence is CATSRDLRVDQPQHF. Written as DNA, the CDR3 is TGTGCCACCAGCAGAGATCTGAGGGTAGATCAGCCCCAGCATTTT.